Following are 22 T cell receptor beta chains from one sample sequenced in a study of T cells in Graves' hyperthyroidism and ophthalmopathy. Amplified regions were TCR beta CDR3 sequences from RNA transcripts. First-round RT-PCR of the TCR CDR3 relied on the HTBI primer set. TCRdb itself ran the multiplex PCR reads through MiXCR, one entry per CDR3 protein. The sample holds fewer than 400,000 distinct CDR3 sequences, 16% seen once. Sequenced input: blood. These receptors all stem from a man aged 25-45 years with Graves' hyperthyroidism.

This clonotype was found many times. This chain uses TRBV2 with TRBJ1-2, with no clear D. Deletions cut 6 bases from V and 5 bases from J, with 10 bases between. The CDR3 spans 12 residues. Germline-derived CDR1 and CDR2 are SNHLY and FYNNEI. The CDR3 DNA sequence: TGTGCCAGCAGGTCCGGAGTATATGGCTACACCTTC. Encoded protein: CASRSGVYGYTF.

The DNA for the CDR3 is TGCAGTGCTAGAGTCATAGAGGGGTACCCAGATACGCAGTATTTT. It encodes CSARVIEGYPDTQYF. This sequence joins TRBV20-1 and TRBJ2-3, with D perhaps matching TRBD1 or TRBD2 (5 bases each). There are 15 residues in the CDR3. Germline V gene lookup returns CDR1 DFQATT and CDR2 SNEGSKA (reference sequence). V shed 1 base and J shed 4 bases, with 15 bases lying between them.

On this clonotype: A much bigger clone sits one base away, suggesting this may be a read error. The rearrangement uses TRBV30 and TRBJ2-1; D is uncertain. Per the germline V gene, CDR1 is GTSNPN and CDR2 is SVGIG (reference sequence). The CDR3 consists of 12 residues. The CDR3 DNA reads TGTGCCTGGAGTGAATATGGTAATGATCAGTTCTTC. Amino acids: CAWSEYGNDQFF.

This sequence joins TRBV7-9 and TRBJ1-1; D is undetermined. Germline V gives CDR1 SEHNR, CDR2 FQNEAQ (reference sequence). The CDR3 loop spans 13 amino acids. Trimming shortened V by 7 bases and J by 0 bases, and 9 bases separated the two germline ends. The CDR3 sequence is CASTVQLNTEAFF. As DNA, the CDR3 is TGTGCCAGCACTGTACAGCTGAACACTGAAGCTTTCTTT.

The chain joins TRBV6-2 or TRBV6-3 to TRBJ2-7; D may be TRBD1 (5 bases). The ends were cut back, 5 bases at V and 3 bases at J, with 17 bases in the middle. The CDR3 runs 15 residues. Germline V gene data show CDR1 as MNHEY and CDR2 as SVGEGT. CDR3 coding DNA: TGTGCCAGCAGTCCACAAGGGGCTGGGAACTACGAGCAGTACTTC. This codes for CASSPQGAGNYEQYF.

The V gene is TRBV5-6, the J gene TRBJ1-1; no firm D call. CDR3 size: 17 residues. The germline gives CDR1 SGHDT, CDR2 YYEEEE. V was shortened by 0 bases and J by 7 bases, with 22 bases between the two germline ends. Here the CDR3 reads CASSLVRGFSQLGEAFF. The CDR3 region has the DNA TGTGCCAGCAGCTTGGTTCGAGGGTTCAGTCAATTGGGTGAAGCTTTCTTT.

The rearrangement joins TRBV3-1 to TRBJ1-4; D unclear. Looked up from germline, CDR1 is LGHDT and CDR2 is YNNKEL (reference sequence). Trimming took off 4 bases at V and 1 base at J, with 13 bases between the two ends. This CDR3 has 16 residues. The CDR3, as DNA: TGTGCCAGCAGCCCACTCCTCCGCCAAACTAATGAAAAACTGTTTTTT. It translates to CASSPLLRQTNEKLFF. The full variable domain, rest sourced from reference TRBV3-1 and TRBJ1-4, is DTAVSQTPKYLVTQMGNDKSIKCEQNLGHDTMYWYKQDSKKFLKIMFSYNNKELIINETVPNRFSPKSPDKAHLNLHINSLELGDSAVYFCASSPLLRQTNEKLFFGSGTQLSVL.

The V and J genes are TRBV24-1 and TRBJ2-1; D gene ambiguous. The CDR3 consists of 17 residues. V was pared by 4 bases and J by 0 bases, with 15 bases between. CDR1 and CDR2 from the germline V gene are KGHDR and SFDVKD. The DNA of the CDR3 is TGTGCCACCAGTGACAGCGCGACGGAAAGCTCCTACAATGAGCAGTTCTTC. This gives the protein CATSDSATESSYNEQFF.

This clonotype was counted a single time. The chain is built from TRBV3-1 and TRBJ1-1; D not certain. CDR3 length: 12 residues. V shed 9 bases and J shed 1 base, with 9 bases lying between them. Germline CDR1 reads LGHDT; CDR2 reads YNNKEL (reference sequence). The CDR3 DNA follows: TGTGCCAGTTCACATGCGAACACTGAAGCTTTCTTT. Protein product: CASSHANTEAFF.

This clonotype was found many times. This chain links TRBV20-1 with TRBJ1-1, with TRBD1 matching over 7 bases. This CDR3 has 18 residues. The V gene end was trimmed by 2 bases and the J gene end by 3 bases; junction bases not matched to a gene: 18. Germline-derived CDR1 and CDR2 are DFQATT and SNEGSKA (reference sequence). The CDR3 DNA follows: TGCAGTGCTAGAAATCCCCAACAGGGTTTCACAGGGGACACTGAAGCTTTCTTT. Protein sequence: CSARNPQQGFTGDTEAFF.

The chain carries TRBV6-1 and TRBJ1-4; D is unclear. Germline assignment: CDR1 MNHNS and CDR2 SASEGT. The CDR3 has 12 residues. V lost 7 bases to trimming and J lost 9 bases, with 12 bases between them. The CDR3 here is CASMGRDKKLFF. CDR3 nucleotide sequence: TGTGCCAGCATGGGCCGGGATAAAAAACTGTTTTTT.

This clonotype has ten or more counts. The J gene is TRBJ2-3, the V gene TRBV6-1, with 7 positions matching TRBD2. CDR3 length: 14 amino acids. Losses at the gene ends were 6 bases for V and 2 bases for J; bases not matched to a gene: 5. Germline CDR1 MNHNS, CDR2 SASEGT. The CDR3 loop reads CASSPGLHTDTQYF. CDR3 sequence (DNA): TGTGCCAGCAGCCCGGGACTACACACAGATACGCAGTATTTT.

The sample holds a few counts of this clonotype. This sequence joins TRBV11-3 and TRBJ2-6, with a weak D call TRBD1 (5 bases). Germline V gene data show CDR1 as SGHNT and CDR2 as YENEEA. The CDR3 covers 19 residues. The V gene lost 0 bases and the J gene lost 1 base, with 16 bases spanning the gap. CDR3 region: CASSLDHWPGKSGANVLTF. The CDR3 DNA sequence: TGTGCCAGCAGCTTAGACCACTGGCCAGGGAAATCTGGGGCCAACGTCCTGACTTTC.

The rearrangement links TRBV9 to TRBJ1-1, with D maybe TRBD1 (5 bases). Germline CDR1 is SGDLS and CDR2 is YYNGEE. The CDR3 contains 14 residues. Trimming took off 3 bases at V and 4 bases at J, with 13 bases between the two ends. The CDR3 sequence: CASSAGHRGTEAFF. The CDR3 DNA reads as TGTGCCAGCAGCGCCGGACATAGGGGCACTGAAGCTTTCTTT.

The chain uses TRBV19 and TRBJ2-4; 7 bases align to TRBD2. The V gene end was trimmed by 4 bases and the J gene end by 8 bases; junction bases not matched to a gene: 14. Germline loops: CDR1 LNHDA, CDR2 SQIVND (reference sequence). This CDR3 is built from 16 residues. CDR3 DNA: TGTGCCAGTAGTACGGGACTTGCGGGAGTGGGAGACATTCAGTACTTC. As protein: CASSTGLAGVGDIQYF. Using reference TRBV19 and TRBJ2-4 for the parts outside the CDR3, the full variable domain is DGGITQSPKYLFRKEGQNVTLSCEQNLNHDAMYWYRQDPGQGLRLIYYSQIVNDFQKGDIAEGYSVSREKKESFPLTVTSAQKNPTAFYLCASSTGLAGVGDIQYFGAGTRLSVL.

This clonotype showed up many times. The J gene is TRBJ2-2, the V gene TRBV7-9, with D hard to call. The CDR3 has 15 residues. Per the germline V gene, CDR1 is SEHNR and CDR2 is FQNEAQ (reference sequence). Trimming cost V 1 base and J 1 base, with 7 bases left between them. The CDR3 bases are TGTGCCAGCAGCTTAGTGGGATTGAACACCGGGGAGCTGTTTTTT. Translation: CASSLVGLNTGELFF.

A few counts support this clonotype. Germline is not matched at one junction end, which may reflect a read error. This chain connects TRBV3-1 to TRBJ2-5; D gene uncertain. Germline V lookup: CDR1 LGHDT, CDR2 YNNKEL (reference sequence). This CDR3 has 15 amino acids. Here the CDR3 DNA reads TGTGCCAGCAGACCCCAGACTGCGTACCAAAAGACCCAGTACTTC. Residues: CASRPQTAYQKTQYF.

This clonotype was counted a few times. J is TRBJ1-1 and V is TRBV10-2, with 7 nucleotides matching TRBD1. Germline CDR1 and CDR2: WSHSY and SAAADI. This CDR3 is 14 amino acids long. V lost 6 bases and J lost 1; bases outside the gene matches: 5. CDR3 sequence (DNA): TGCGCCAGCAGATTGACAGGGCCGAACACTGAAGCTTTCTTT. This gives the protein CASRLTGPNTEAFF.

The V and J genes are TRBV3-1 and TRBJ2-3; tentative D call: TRBD2 (5 bases). Per the germline V gene, CDR1 is LGHDT and CDR2 is YNNKEL (reference sequence). The V gene lost 4 bases and the J gene lost 9 bases, with 14 bases spanning the gap. This CDR3 has 13 residues. CDR3 amino acids: CASSRQTGWTQYF. The CDR3 DNA reads TGTGCCAGCAGCCGTCAAACGGGGTGGACGCAGTATTTT.

The J gene is TRBJ2-3, the V gene TRBV19, with D unclear. The CDR3 runs to 14 residues. V was clipped by 6 bases and J by 1 base, with 11 bases between them. CDR1 and CDR2 (germline): LNHDA, SQIVND (reference sequence). The CDR3 spells CASSAGAGTDTQYF. The CDR3 DNA sequence: TGTGCCAGTAGCGCCGGTGCAGGCACAGATACGCAGTATTTT.

This chain links TRBV19 with TRBJ1-3; D is perhaps TRBD1 (5 bases). Germline V lookup: CDR1 LNHDA, CDR2 SQIVND (reference sequence). This CDR3 is built from 15 residues. V was cut by 0 bases and J by 5 bases, with 11 bases left in between. CDR3: CASSIDGDVRNTIYF. The CDR3 region has the DNA TGTGCCAGTAGTATAGACGGGGACGTCCGAAACACCATATATTTT.

This clonotype has more than one count but fewer than ten. V and J are TRBV12-5 and TRBJ1-6, with D perhaps TRBD1 (6 bases). The V end lost 0 bases, the J end lost 13 bases, and 13 bases lay between the germline ends. CDR3 length equals 14 residues. In germline, CDR1 is LGHNT, CDR2 FRNRAP. In DNA form, the CDR3 reads TGTGCTAGTGGTTTGGTAGGGCAAGGGGGTCCCCTCCACTTT. Its translation: CASGLVGQGGPLHF. The entire variable domain, with the rest obtained from reference TRBV12-5 and TRBJ1-6, is as follows: DARVTQTPRHKVTEMGQEVTMRCQPILGHNTVFWYRQTMMQGLELLAYFRNRAPLDDSGMPKDRFSAEMPDATLATLKIQPSEPRDSAVYFCASGLVGQGGPLHFGNGTRLTVT.